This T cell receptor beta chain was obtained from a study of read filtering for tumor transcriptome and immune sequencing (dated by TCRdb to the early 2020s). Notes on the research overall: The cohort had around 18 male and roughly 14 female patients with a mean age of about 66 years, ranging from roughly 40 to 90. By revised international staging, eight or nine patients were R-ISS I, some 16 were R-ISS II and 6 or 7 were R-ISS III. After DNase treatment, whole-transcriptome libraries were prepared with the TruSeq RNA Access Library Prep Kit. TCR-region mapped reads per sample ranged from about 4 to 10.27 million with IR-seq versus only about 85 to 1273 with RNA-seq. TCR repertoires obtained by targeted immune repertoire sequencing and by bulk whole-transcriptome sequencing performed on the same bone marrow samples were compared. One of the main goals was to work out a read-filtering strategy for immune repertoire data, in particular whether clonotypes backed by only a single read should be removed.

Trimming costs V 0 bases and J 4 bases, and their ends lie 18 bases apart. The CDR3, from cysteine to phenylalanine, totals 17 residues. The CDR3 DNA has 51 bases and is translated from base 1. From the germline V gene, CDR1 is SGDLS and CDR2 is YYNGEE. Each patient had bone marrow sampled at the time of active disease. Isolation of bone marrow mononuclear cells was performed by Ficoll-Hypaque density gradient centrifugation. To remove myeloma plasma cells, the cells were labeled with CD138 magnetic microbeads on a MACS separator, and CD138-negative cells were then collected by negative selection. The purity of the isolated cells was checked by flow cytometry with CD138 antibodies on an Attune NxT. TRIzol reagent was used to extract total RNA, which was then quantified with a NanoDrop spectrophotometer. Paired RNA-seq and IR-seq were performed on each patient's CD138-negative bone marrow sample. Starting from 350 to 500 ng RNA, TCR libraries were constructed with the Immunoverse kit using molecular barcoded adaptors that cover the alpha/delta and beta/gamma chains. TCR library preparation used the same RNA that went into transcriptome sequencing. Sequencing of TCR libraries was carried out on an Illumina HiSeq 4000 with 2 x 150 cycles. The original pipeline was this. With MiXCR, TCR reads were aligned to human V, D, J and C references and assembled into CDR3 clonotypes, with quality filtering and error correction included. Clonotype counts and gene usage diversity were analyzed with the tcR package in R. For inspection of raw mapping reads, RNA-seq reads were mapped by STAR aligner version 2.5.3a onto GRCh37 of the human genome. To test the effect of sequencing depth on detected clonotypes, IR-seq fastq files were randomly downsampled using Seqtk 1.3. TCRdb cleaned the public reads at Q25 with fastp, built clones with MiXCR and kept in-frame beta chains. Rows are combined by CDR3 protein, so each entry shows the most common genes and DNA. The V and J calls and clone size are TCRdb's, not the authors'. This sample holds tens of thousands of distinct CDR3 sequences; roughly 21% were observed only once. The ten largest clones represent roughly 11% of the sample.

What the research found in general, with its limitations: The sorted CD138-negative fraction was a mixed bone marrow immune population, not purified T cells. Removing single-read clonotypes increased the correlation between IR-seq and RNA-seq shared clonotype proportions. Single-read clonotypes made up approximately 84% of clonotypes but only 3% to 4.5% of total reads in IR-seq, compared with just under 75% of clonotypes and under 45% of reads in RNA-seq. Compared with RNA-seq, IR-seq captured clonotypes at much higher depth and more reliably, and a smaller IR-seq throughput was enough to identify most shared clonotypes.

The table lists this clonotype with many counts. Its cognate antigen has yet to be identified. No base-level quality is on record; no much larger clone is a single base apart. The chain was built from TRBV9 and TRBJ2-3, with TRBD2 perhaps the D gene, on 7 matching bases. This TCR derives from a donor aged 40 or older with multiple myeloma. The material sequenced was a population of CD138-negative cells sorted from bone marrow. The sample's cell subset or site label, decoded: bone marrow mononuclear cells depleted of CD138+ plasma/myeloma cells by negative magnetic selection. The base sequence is TGTGCCAGCAGCGTAGCTAGTGGGGGGGGCGTCCCAGATACGCAGTATTTT. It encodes CASSVASGGGVPDTQYF.